This TCR beta chain appears in the sequencing data of a study of blood T cell repertoires in COVID-19. Overall study: Sample material is recorded as cDNA or gDNA derived from T cells, B-cell-depleted T cells, or PBMCs.

The CDR3 length is 17 residues. Germline CDR1 MNHEY, CDR2 SMNVEV (reference sequence). Unmatched junction bases numbered 5, after V lost 0 bases and J lost 3 bases. Enrollees, roughly 18 to 89 years old, lived in about two dozen US areas. In assigning cohorts, the study relied on participant-reported clinical history. Authors' methods: Estimated nucleated cell counts came from reference gene primer amplification. Clones were read by immunoSEQ multiplex PCR, and TCRdb kept only the in-frame ones, dropping some. The V and J calls and clone size were taken over from that table, and D and trimming were inferred from the DNA. The sample records 200,000 to 250,000 clones, 70% to 85% being singletons.

Sequencing was carried out using PBMCs or T cells enriched from blood (not recorded which). The source of this sequence is a woman aged 60-70 years who had recovered from COVID-19. V is TRBV27 and J is TRBJ2-1; TRBD2 agrees at 10 bases. The CDR3 DNA follows: TGTGCCAGCAGTTTATCAGCTAGCGGGAGACGCTACAATGAGCAGTTCTTC. This gives the protein CASSLSASGRRYNEQFF.